The 21 T cell receptor beta chains given below trace back to one sample, sequenced in a study of T cell changes during pregnancy in multiple sclerosis. Only in-frame clones appear in the TCRdb table, and some are missing; sequencing was by immunoSEQ multiplex PCR. There are about 47,000 clones in the sample; 85% to 90% occur only once, and 8.3% lies in the top ten. The sequenced sample was CD8+ T cells from peripheral blood mononuclear cells, obtained in the second trimester of pregnancy. Receptor source: a female donor with multiple sclerosis, enrolled in a pregnancy study.

The chain has TRBV11-2 and TRBJ2-2; TRBD2 is a possible D gene (6 bases). The CDR3 has 15 residues. V lost 8 bases and J lost 3, with 16 bases in between. From germline, CDR1 is SGHAT and CDR2 FQNNGV. CDR3 residues: CASSGTQYYTGELFF. DNA of the CDR3: TGTGCCAGCTCCGGGACTCAATACTACACCGGGGAGCTGTTTTTT. Complete variable domain (other parts from reference TRBV11-2 and TRBJ2-2): EAGVAQSPRYKIIEKRQSVAFWCNPISGHATLYWYQQILGQGPKLLIQFQNNGVVDDSQLPKDRFSAERLKGVDSTLKIQPAKLEDSAVYLCASSGTQYYTGELFFGEGSRLTVL.

The rearrangement uses TRBV2 and TRBJ2-3; perhaps TRBD2 as D (5 bases). The germline gives CDR1 SNHLY, CDR2 FYNNEI. The CDR3 totals 13 residues. Trimming took 8 bases from V and 1 from J, leaving 10 bases between them. CDR3 sequence (DNA): TGTGCCAGCGAAGGGCGGGGCACAGATACGCAGTATTTT. It specifies CASEGRGTDTQYF. Complete variable domain (other parts from reference TRBV2 and TRBJ2-3): EPEVTQTPSHQVTQMGQEVILRCVPISNHLYFYWYRQILGQKVEFLVSFYNNEISEKSEIFDDQFSVERPDGSNFTLKIRSTKLEDSAMYFCASEGRGTDTQYFGPGTRLTVL.

J is TRBJ1-5 and V is TRBV5-8; 10 nucleotides agree with TRBD1. V shed 2 bases, J shed 4 bases, and the junction held 3 bases outside the gene matches. Germline values: CDR1 SGHTS, CDR2 YDEGEE. The CDR3 spans 15 residues. CDR3 amino acids: CASSFGTGENQPQHF. DNA of the CDR3: TGTGCCAGCAGCTTCGGGACAGGGGAGAATCAGCCCCAGCATTTT.

The chain uses TRBV19 and TRBJ2-1; TRBD2 aligns across 13 bases. This CDR3 comprises 15 residues. V trimming: 4 bases; J trimming: 9 bases; junction bases outside the gene matches: 6. Germline CDR1 is LNHDA and CDR2 is SQIVND (reference sequence). The DNA of the CDR3 is TGTGCCAGTAGTAATATACTAGCGGGGGGGCTTGAGCAGTTCTTC. Its protein product is CASSNILAGGLEQFF.

Notes on this clone: One junction end does not reproduce the germline sequence, and a read error may be involved. The chain links TRBV4-1 to TRBJ2-1, with 7 nucleotides matching TRBD1. The CDR3 contains 14 residues. Germline values: CDR1 MGHRA, CDR2 YSYEKL. CDR3: CASSQGDSSDEQFF. CDR3 coding DNA: TGCGCCAGCAGTCAAGGGGACAGCAGCGATGAGCAGTTCTTC.

The rearrangement links TRBV6-4 to TRBJ2-5; 9 bases are shared with TRBD2. The CDR3 consists of 15 residues. Unmatched junction bases numbered 6, after V lost 2 bases and J lost 5 bases. The germline V gene has CDR1 MRHNA and CDR2 SNTAGT. CDR3: CASSDKAGGPETQYF. The DNA of the CDR3 is TGTGCCAGCAGTGACAAGGCGGGGGGGCCGGAGACCCAGTACTTC.

The J gene is TRBJ2-2, the V gene TRBV2, with 8 bases that match TRBD2. There are 18 residues in the CDR3. Germline-derived CDR1 and CDR2 are SNHLY and FYNNEI. Trimming cost V 2 bases and J 5 bases; bases outside gene matches: 13. The CDR3 loop reads CASSETRGSGEGTGELFF. CDR3 DNA: TGTGCCAGCAGTGAAACAAGAGGTAGCGGGGAGGGGACCGGGGAGCTGTTTTTT.

The gene calls are TRBV4-1 and TRBJ2-1, with TRBD1 identical over 8 bases. V lost 4 bases, J lost 7 bases, and 12 bases stayed unmatched. Germline V CDR1 and CDR2: MGHRA, YSYEKL. The CDR3 totals 16 residues. Here the CDR3 reads CASSPRTGRTLNEQFF. CDR3 nucleotides: TGCGCCAGCAGCCCTAGGACAGGGCGGACCTTGAATGAGCAGTTCTTC.

The genes are TRBV27 and TRBJ2-7; 7 bases agree with TRBD1. This CDR3 region has 16 residues. Germline CDR1 and CDR2: MNHEY and SMNVEV (reference sequence). V shed 2 bases, J shed 4 bases, and the junction held 11 bases outside the gene matches. This CDR3 is CASSLTAGTVLYEQYF. The CDR3 region has the DNA TGTGCCAGCAGTTTAACTGCCGGGACAGTCCTGTACGAGCAGTACTTC.

The V call is TRBV7-8, the J call TRBJ1-1, with unresolved D. The CDR3 has 14 residues. The germline gives CDR1 SGHVS, CDR2 FQNEAQ. Trimming took 1 base from V and 6 from J, leaving 12 bases between them. The CDR3 is CASSLGSRGAEAFF. The CDR3 coding sequence is TGTGCCAGCAGCTTAGGGAGCCGAGGAGCTGAAGCTTTCTTT.

The sample holds one count of this clone. This CDR3 is CASSHRGATDTQYF. The CDR3 nucleotides are TGTGCCAGCAGCCATCGGGGGGCCACAGATACGCAGTATTTT. This chain connects TRBV11-3 to TRBJ2-3; a weak D match, TRBD2 (7 bases). V was trimmed by 5 bases and J by 2 bases, leaving 11 bases between them. Germline CDR1 reads SGHNT; CDR2 reads YENEEA. CDR3 length: 14 residues.

This chain connects TRBV5-1 to TRBJ2-6; the D gene is possibly TRBD1 (6 bases). The CDR3 runs to 18 residues. The germline V gene has CDR1 SGHRS and CDR2 YFSETQ. Deletions cut 4 bases from V and 0 bases from J, with 17 bases between. CDR3 protein: CASSPPGQHTSGANVLTF. The CDR3 bases are TGCGCCAGCAGCCCGCCGGGACAACACACCTCTGGGGCCAACGTCCTGACTTTC.

This chain uses TRBV19 with TRBJ1-1; 7 nucleotides line up with TRBD1. Trimming took 7 bases from V and 0 from J; bases not matched to a gene: 11. The CDR3 sequence is 16 residues long. Germline CDR1 and CDR2: LNHDA and SQIVND (reference sequence). As DNA, the CDR3 is TGTGCCAGTACTATCGGGACAGCAAGTTTGAACACTGAAGCTTTCTTT. Translation gives CASTIGTASLNTEAFF.

The chain couples TRBV5-6 to TRBJ2-1; unclear D gene. Germline CDR1 and CDR2: SGHDT and YYEEEE. Trimming left V 2 bases short and J 9 bases short, with 9 bases between. CDR3 length equals 12 residues. The CDR3 sequence is CASSFALAEQFF. For the CDR3, the DNA is TGTGCCAGCAGCTTTGCACTTGCTGAGCAGTTCTTC.

In the case of this clone: This same CDR3 is encoded by further DNA sequences in the sample. CDR3 nucleotides: TGTGCCAGCAGCGTTGGGGGGGCGAGCACAGATACGCAGTATTTT. Protein sequence: CASSVGGASTDTQYF. This rearrangement joins TRBV9 to TRBJ2-3; a possible D gene is TRBD2 (7 bases). There are 15 residues in the CDR3. Trimming removed 2 bases at V and 0 bases at J, with 10 bases between. Germline CDR1 reads SGDLS; CDR2 reads YYNGEE.

This chain joins TRBV5-1 and TRBJ1-6, with a tentative D call TRBD1 (5 bases). Germline lookup yields CDR1 SGHRS and CDR2 YFSETQ. CDR3 size: 16 residues. The V end was cut by 0 bases, the J end by 8 bases, with 15 bases between. The CDR3 bases are TGCGCCAGCAGCTTGGACTATAGGGGACTGCATTCACCCCTCCACTTT. It encodes CASSLDYRGLHSPLHF.

The J gene is TRBJ1-1, the V gene TRBV28, with D possibly being TRBD1 (5 bases). V was cut by 6 bases and J by 2 bases, with 19 bases left in between. Germline loops: CDR1 MDHEN, CDR2 SYDVKM. This CDR3 is 16 amino acids long. As DNA, the CDR3 is TGTGCCAGCAGGCACATCGGTGACAGTCTTAACACTGAAGCTTTCTTT. Translation gives CASRHIGDSLNTEAFF.

This chain links TRBV27 with TRBJ2-7; no reliable D call. The CDR3 spans 12 residues. Germline CDR1 reads MNHEY; CDR2 reads SMNVEV (reference sequence). Trimming cost V 6 bases and J 3 bases, with 9 bases left between them. The DNA for the CDR3 is TGTGCCAGCAGCGACTCCCGCTACGAGCAGTACTTC. This sequence encodes CASSDSRYEQYF.

This chain connects TRBV5-5 to TRBJ1-5; D is uncertain. Trimming shortened V by 5 bases and J by 0 bases, and 12 bases separated the two germline ends. The germline gives CDR1 SGHKS, CDR2 YYEKEE (reference sequence). The CDR3 totals 15 residues. The CDR3 region is CASRLHHDSNQPQHF. CDR3 coding DNA: TGTGCCAGCAGACTACATCATGATAGCAATCAGCCCCAGCATTTT.

This chain connects TRBV5-6 to TRBJ1-2; possible D gene TRBD1, 5 bases. CDR1 and CDR2 (germline): SGHDT, YYEEEE. The V end was cut by 6 bases, the J end by 2 bases, with 20 bases between. There are 16 residues in the CDR3. The CDR3 spells CASKSATEGINYGYTF. CDR3 sequence (DNA): TGTGCCAGCAAGAGTGCGACAGAAGGCATCAACTATGGCTACACCTTC. Using reference TRBV5-6 and TRBJ1-2 for the parts outside the CDR3, the full variable domain is DAGVTQSPTHLIKTRGQQVTLRCSPKSGHDTVSWYQQALGQGPQFIFQYYEEEERQRGNFPDRFSGHQFPNYSSELNVNALLLGDSALYLCASKSATEGINYGYTFGSGTRLTVV.

This clone has a single count. The V call is TRBV2, the J call TRBJ2-5; a possible D gene is TRBD1 (6 bases). TRBJ2-7 explains the end of the DNA better; the J call may be wrong. Looked up from germline, CDR1 is SNHLY and CDR2 is FYNNEI. CDR3 size: 14 residues. The CDR3 DNA follows: TGTGCCAGCAAGGACCAGGGGATCACCTACGAGCAGTACTTC. This translates into CASKDQGITYEQYF.